This is a list of T cell receptor beta chains from one sample in a study of cytomegalovirus exposure and HLA in healthy donors. Sequencing used immunoSEQ multiplex PCR; TCRdb keeps in-frame clones, though not all of them. The sample holds about 130,000 clones, approximately 80% seen once. Sequenced input: PBMCs. These receptors originate from a man in his fifties or sixties in good health and CMV-seronegative. CDR3s include the opening cysteine and the closing phenylalanine or tryptophan. Fields, in order: J gene, D gene, clone size, V gene, CDR3 DNA, CDR3 protein. A D gene is named only where the DNA matches it firmly. Expanded clones are given a class, and other clones once, few, many or no size at all.

TRBJ2-1	NA	NA	TRBV10-3	TGTGCCATCAGGGAAGGGGGAAATGAGCAGTTCTTC	CAIREGGNEQFF
TRBJ1-1	NA	medium-sized	TRBV4-1	TGCGCCAGCAGTCAAGATCCTAATACAGTCAACACTGAAGCTTTCTTT	CASSQDPNTVNTEAFF
TRBJ1-6	NA	NA	TRBV27	TGTGCCAGCAGTTCACAGGGTAGCCAATCACCCCTCCACTTT	CASSSQGSQSPLHF
TRBJ1-1	TRBD1	NA	TRBV9	TGTGCCAGCAGCGTTGGACAGGGCCCTGAAGCTTTCTTT	CASSVGQGPEAFF
TRBJ1-1	NA	NA	TRBV5-1	TGCGCCAGCAGCTTCGGTGGAGGGGTTCGCACTGAAGCTTTCTTT	CASSFGGGVRTEAFF
TRBJ2-1	TRBD2	NA	TRBV9	TGTGCCAGCAGCGTCCTAGCGGGGGCCAACAATGAGCAGTTCTTC	CASSVLAGANNEQFF
TRBJ2-1	TRBD2	few	TRBV9	TGTGCCAGCAGCGTTGGACTAGCGAATGAGCAGTTCTTC	CASSVGLANEQFF
TRBJ1-1	TRBD1	NA	TRBV4-2	TGTGCCAGCAGCCCAAGGACAGGAAGGAACACTGAAGCTTTCTTT	CASSPRTGRNTEAFF
TRBJ1-5	NA	NA	TRBV11-2	TGTGCCAGCAGTTCCGGCGGCGATCAGCCCCAGCATTTT	CASSSGGDQPQHF
TRBJ1-1	TRBD1	NA	TRBV18	TGTGCCAGCTCACCACCGGGGACAGTCGAAGCTTTCTTT	CASSPPGTVEAFF
TRBJ1-3	NA	NA	TRBV9	TGTGCCAGCAGCCATAGATTACAGGGTAATAATGGAAACACCATATATTTT	CASSHRLQGNNGNTIYF
TRBJ2-5	TRBD2	NA	TRBV5-1	TGCGCCAGCAGCTTGGGGAGCGGGGGGGAGACCCAGTACTTC	CASSLGSGGETQYF
TRBJ1-1	NA	NA	TRBV6-1	TGTGCCAGCAGTGAATATTTGGGGCAGGATGAAGCTTTCTTT	CASSEYLGQDEAFF
TRBJ1-2	NA	NA	TRBV12-5	TGTGCTAGTGGTCCCTCCCAATTTGAGGGCACCTATGGCTACACCTTC	CASGPSQFEGTYGYTF
TRBJ2-7	NA	once	TRBV28	TGTGCCAGCAGTTCGACAGGGGAGGGCTACGAGCAGTACTTC	CASSSTGEGYEQYF
TRBJ1-5	NA	NA	TRBV30	TGTGCCTGGAGCCTAGGGAGTAATCAGCCCCAGCATTTT	CAWSLGSNQPQHF
TRBJ2-7	TRBD2	NA	TRBV9	TGTGCCAGCAGCCTACGTCCCGGGACTAGCGGGGGGGCCTCCTACGAGCAGTACTTC	CASSLRPGTSGGASYEQYF
TRBJ1-2	TRBD1	few	TRBV19	TGTGCCAGTAGTATCCAAGCGGGGACAGGAGGCTACACCTTC	CASSIQAGTGGYTF
TRBJ1-2	NA	NA	TRBV7-9	TGTGCCAGCAGCTTACGAGGTTCGGGGAACTATGGCTACACCTTC	CASSLRGSGNYGYTF
TRBJ2-7	TRBD1	NA	TRBV10-3	TGTGCCACCGAGTCCGGGACAGGGAACGAGCAGTACTTC	CATESGTGNEQYF
TRBJ2-7	NA	NA	TRBV29-1	TGCAGCGTTGGGGCAGGCGCGCACGAGCAGTACTTC	CSVGAGAHEQYF
TRBJ2-7	TRBD1	NA	TRBV29-1	TGCAGCGCCCGACAGGGGCAGTCCTACGAGCAGTACTTC	CSARQGQSYEQYF
TRBJ2-1	TRBD1	once	TRBV6-4	TGTGCCAGTAAACAGGGGTCCCAGGGTCAGGAGCAGTTCTTC	CASKQGSQGQEQFF
TRBJ1-2	TRBD1	once	TRBV7-2	TGTGCCAGCAGCTCCCGGGACAGGAACTATGGCTACACCTTC	CASSSRDRNYGYTF
TRBJ2-7	TRBD1	NA	TRBV19	TGTGCCAGTAGTATTGGACAGGGGGAGTACGAGCAGTACTTC	CASSIGQGEYEQYF
TRBJ2-2	NA	NA	TRBV11-3	TGTGCCAGCAGCTTAGGGGGGCACACCGGGGAGCTGTTTTTT	CASSLGGHTGELFF
TRBJ2-7	NA	few	TRBV6-1	TGTGCCAGCAGTGGGGAACAGGGCATCCCCTACGAGCAGTACTTC	CASSGEQGIPYEQYF
TRBJ2-3	NA	NA	TRBV5-4	TGTGCCAGCAGCCCGCCCTCGCGAGGGACAGATACGCAGTATTTT	CASSPPSRGTDTQYF
TRBJ2-5	NA	NA	TRBV6-5	TGTGCCAGCAGGCGCTCCCAAAAAAAAGAGACCCAGTACTTC	CASRRSQKKETQYF
TRBJ1-2	NA	NA	TRBV4-1	TGCGCCAGCAGCCAGCTCAACAGGGCTGACTATGGCTACACCTTC	CASSQLNRADYGYTF
TRBJ2-2	NA	NA	TRBV7-6	TGTGCCAGCAGCTTAGCAGTGACAGGAGGCTCCGGGGAGCTGTTTTTT	CASSLAVTGGSGELFF
TRBJ1-5	TRBD1	NA	TRBV18	TGTGCCAGCTCACTACAGGGGGCTGGTCAGCCCCAGCATTTT	CASSLQGAGQPQHF
TRBJ2-1	TRBD1	NA	TRBV6-6	TGTGCCAGCCGTGCTGGGACAGGGCACAATGAGCAGTTCTTC	CASRAGTGHNEQFF
TRBJ2-5	TRBD1	NA	TRBV6-1	TGTGCCAGCAGTGAGTGGACAGGGCCATTCCAAGAGACCCAGTACTTC	CASSEWTGPFQETQYF
TRBJ1-3	NA	NA	TRBV19	TGTGCCAGTAGCCCTAACAGGGCTGGAAACACCATATATTTT	CASSPNRAGNTIYF